This T cell receptor beta chain was retrieved from a study of shared T cell receptors in the human thymus. Germline CDR1 and CDR2: MDHEN and SYDVKM. The V gene lost 6 bases and the J gene lost 7 bases, with 19 bases spanning the gap. The CDR3 has 16 residues. The data were produced by immunoSEQ multiplex PCR, yet TCRdb's version contains in-frame clones alone and is incomplete. The sample includes approximately 760,000 clones, 70% to 90% of them seen just once. These data also featured in a second study, about human thymus T cells. As that study records: During corrective heart surgery, resections were taken, and the thymus tissue came from them. As related research reported, thymic repertoires overlapped highly among unrelated individuals.

The rearrangement joins TRBV28 to TRBJ1-6; possible D gene TRBD1, 5 bases. Sample: thymocytes. This receptor was obtained from a girl under three years old with a congenital heart defect. The CDR3 is CASSLAGLGGNSPLHF. CDR3 nucleotide sequence: TGTGCCAGCAGCCTAGCGGGACTCGGTGGGAATTCACCCCTCCACTTT.